The text below deals with one TCR beta chain. The antigen remains unidentified. The data are from a study of shared clonotypes between healthy human individuals. The material for each subset, its genomic DNA, was split evenly across several immunoSEQ plates. As processed by the authors: Filtering was not the same, since immunoSEQ gave junction-only sequences without quality scores. Measured with immunoSEQ multiplex PCR; TCRdb has only the in-frame clones, and not every one. Clone size and V and J calls were adopted from that table, with D and trimming inferred from the DNA. The sample lists about 1 million clones, around 82% occurring once. Germline CDR1 is SQVTM and CDR2 is ANQGSEA. With 8 bases clipped from V and 10 bases from J, the junction kept 20 bases outside the gene matches. This CDR3 contains 15 residues. Overall study results and limits: Estimated richness was generally greater in naive than memory subsets. There were few donors, and this limited the genetic and exposure-history diversity represented.

The gene calls are TRBV29-1 and TRBJ2-1; TRBD2 matches at 7 bases. Sequenced: memory CD4+ T cells from PBMCs. The subset denotes: CD45RA-negative fraction. The sequence was obtained from a man aged 18 to 29 in good health. Some clones in this sample may be carry-over from other donors' samples. The CDR3 reads CSSADGRGTLGEQFF. For the CDR3, the DNA is TGCAGCTCCGCAGATGGGCGGGGGACGCTCGGCGAGCAGTTCTTC.